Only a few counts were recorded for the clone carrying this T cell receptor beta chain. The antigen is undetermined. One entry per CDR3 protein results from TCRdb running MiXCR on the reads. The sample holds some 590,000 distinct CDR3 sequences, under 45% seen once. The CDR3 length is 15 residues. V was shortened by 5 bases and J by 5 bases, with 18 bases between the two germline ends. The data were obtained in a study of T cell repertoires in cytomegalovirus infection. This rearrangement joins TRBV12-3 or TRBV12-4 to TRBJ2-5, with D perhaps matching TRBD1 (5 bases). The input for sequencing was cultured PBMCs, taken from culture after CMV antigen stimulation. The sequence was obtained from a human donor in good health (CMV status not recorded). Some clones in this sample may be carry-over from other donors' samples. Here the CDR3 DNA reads TGTGCCAGCAGTGGGGCTGGCGAACCCCAGGAGACCCAGTACTTC. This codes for CASSGAGEPQETQYF.